The 27 T cell receptor beta chains given below trace back to one sample, sequenced in a study of cytomegalovirus exposure and HLA in healthy donors. Vbeta (60) and Jbeta (13) primers were used in the PCR. Here immunoSEQ multiplex PCR was the method, and the copy in TCRdb shows in-frame clones only, minus some. Here the sample spans roughly 70,000 clones, approximately 70% being singletons. Sequenced material: PBMCs. These TCRs come from a male donor in good health and CMV-seropositive.

Concerning this clone itself: A read error may account for a junction end that differs from germline. CDR3 sequence reads: CSSSSLTDTQYF. In DNA form, the CDR3 reads TGTTCCAGCAGCTCCCTCACAGATACGCAGTATTTT. This chain joins TRBV7-9 and TRBJ2-3; D ambiguous. The CDR3 runs 12 residues. The germline V gene has CDR1 SEHNR and CDR2 FQNEAQ (reference sequence).

The V gene is TRBV5-4, the J gene TRBJ2-1; the match to TRBD2 covers 8 bases. CDR3 length: 16 amino acids. Losses at the gene ends were 4 bases for V and 0 bases for J; bases not matched to a gene: 6. CDR1 and CDR2 from the germline V gene are SGHNT and YYREEE (reference sequence). CDR3 amino acids: CASSRSLADSYNEQFF. The CDR3 DNA reads as TGTGCCAGCAGCCGGTCACTAGCGGACTCCTACAATGAGCAGTTCTTC.

The rearrangement uses TRBV7-3 and TRBJ2-1, with 12 nucleotides matching TRBD2. Germline CDR1 reads SGHTA; CDR2 reads FQGTGA. This CDR3 is 15 amino acids long. The V gene end was trimmed by 5 bases and the J gene end by 4 bases; junction bases not matched to a gene: 3. CDR3 DNA: TGTGCCAGCAGCATACTAGCGGGAGGATACAATGAGCAGTTCTTC. This sequence encodes CASSILAGGYNEQFF.

This clone has just a few counts. The chain carries TRBV4-2 and TRBJ2-3; 13 bases map to TRBD2. The CDR3 runs 16 residues. J was trimmed by 4 bases and V by 4 bases; bases with no gene match: 5. Germline CDR1 is LGHNA and CDR2 is YNFKEQ. The CDR3: CASSPGTSGNADTQYF. The CDR3 nucleotides are TGTGCCAGCAGCCCTGGGACTAGCGGGAACGCAGATACGCAGTATTTT.

The chain carries TRBV4-1 and TRBJ1-5, with a tentative D call TRBD1 (6 bases). Germline V gene sequence: CDR1 MGHRA, CDR2 YSYEKL. Trimming left V 5 bases short and J 6 bases short, with 14 bases between. The CDR3 spans 14 residues. CDR3: CASSSGQFGQPQHF. DNA of the CDR3: TGCGCCAGCAGCTCTGGACAGTTCGGTCAGCCCCAGCATTTT.

V and J are TRBV14 and TRBJ2-5; weak D call: TRBD2 (5 bases). The J call could be wrong; TRBJ2-7 is a better fit for the DNA end. Germline V gene lookup returns CDR1 SGHDN and CDR2 FVKESK. The CDR3 spans 16 residues. CDR3 protein: CASSQAWTGILYEQYF. The CDR3 nucleotides are TGTGCCAGCAGCCAAGCTTGGACGGGGATTTTGTACGAGCAGTACTTC.

The chain links TRBV5-5 to TRBJ1-1; possible D gene TRBD1, 5 bases. This CDR3 spans 16 amino acids. CDR1 and CDR2 (germline): SGHKS, YYEKEE (reference sequence). V dropped 4 bases and J dropped 5 bases, with 21 bases sitting between them. For the CDR3, the DNA is TGTGCCAGCAGCCCCCCGGGGGAAGCGGGCCGTACTGAAGCTTTCTTT. Its translation is CASSPPGEAGRTEAFF.

Remarks on this clone: A read error may explain this, as a much larger clone is one base away. Written as DNA, the CDR3 is TGTGCCAGCGGTGAACGTGGGACAGGGACTAATTCACCCCTCCACTTT. This encodes CASGERGTGTNSPLHF. The chain combines TRBV6-1 with TRBJ1-6; the match to TRBD1 covers 9 bases. CDR1 MNHNS and CDR2 SASEGT come from the germline V gene. CDR3 length equals 16 residues.

The rearrangement joins TRBV12-5 to TRBJ1-5; D is uncertain. Between the trimmed V and J ends, which lost 6 bases and 4 bases, there was a span of 10 bases. This CDR3 comprises 13 residues. CDR1 is LGHNT and CDR2 is FRNRAP in the germline V gene. This CDR3 reads CASGLLPNQPQHF. Here the CDR3 DNA reads TGTGCTAGTGGCCTCCTCCCTAATCAGCCCCAGCATTTT.

This chain connects TRBV6-6 to TRBJ2-7, with 8 bases matching TRBD2. Germline V lookup: CDR1 MNHNY, CDR2 SVGAGI (reference sequence). This CDR3 region has 15 residues. The V and J ends lost 7 bases and 3 bases, in that order; junction bases with no gene match: 11. The CDR3, as DNA: TGTGCCAGCACCCCCACGGGGGGGCAGGGCTACGAGCAGTACTTC. Residues: CASTPTGGQGYEQYF.

The CDR3 spells CASSEVAGGYGYTF. CDR3 DNA: TGTGCCAGCAGTGAAGTCGCAGGGGGCTATGGCTACACCTTC. This chain joins TRBV6-1 and TRBJ1-2, with 7 bases lining up with TRBD1. The CDR3 sequence is 14 residues long. The germline gives CDR1 MNHNS, CDR2 SASEGT. V lost 1 base, J lost 4 bases, and 3 bases stayed unmatched.

The rearrangement links TRBV30 to TRBJ1-1, with 7 bases fitting TRBD1. This CDR3 has 14 residues. V lost 2 bases, J lost 8 bases, and 11 bases stayed unmatched. Germline lookup yields CDR1 GTSNPN and CDR2 SVGIG (reference sequence). CDR3 nucleotide sequence: TGTGCCTGGAGTTCGGTGACAGGGAGGTTCGAAGCTTTCTTT. Translating gives CAWSSVTGRFEAFF.

The genes are TRBV27 and TRBJ2-1; D gene uncertain. CDR3 length: 16 residues. CDR1 and CDR2 from the germline V gene are MNHEY and SMNVEV (reference sequence). V was trimmed by 3 bases and J by 9 bases, leaving 21 bases between them. The CDR3 nucleotides read TGTGCCAGCAGTTTGAGGAAAAGCTCCCTGGCGAGTGAGCAGTTCTTC. Translation gives CASSLRKSSLASEQFF.

J is TRBJ2-5 and V is TRBV5-5; TRBD2 is a possible D gene (6 bases). Looked up from germline, CDR1 is SGHKS and CDR2 is YYEKEE (reference sequence). The CDR3 loop spans 14 amino acids. V dropped 1 base and J dropped 4 bases, with 11 bases sitting between them. The DNA for the CDR3 is TGTGCCAGCAGCTTGTACGGGGGTTCAGAGACCCAGTACTTC. It is translated as CASSLYGGSETQYF.

The genes are TRBV7-3 and TRBJ2-3; TRBD2 is a possible D gene (5 bases). CDR3 length: 13 residues. Germline CDR1 is SGHTA and CDR2 is FQGTGA. Trimming took 0 bases from V and 4 from J, leaving 5 bases between them. Here the CDR3 DNA reads TGTGCCAGCAGCTTAACTAGCGCAGATACGCAGTATTTT. It translates to CASSLTSADTQYF.

This chain uses TRBV5-4 with TRBJ1-2; the D gene is possibly TRBD1 (5 bases). Germline V lookup: CDR1 SGHNT, CDR2 YYREEE (reference sequence). The CDR3 spans 14 residues. V was shortened by 1 base and J by 2 bases, with 9 bases between the two germline ends. CDR3 region: CASSLPGGNYGYTF. DNA of the CDR3: TGTGCCAGCAGCTTGCCCGGGGGAAACTATGGCTACACCTTC.

The chain has TRBV7-2 and TRBJ2-7; TRBD1 agrees at 11 bases. This CDR3 is built from 16 residues. From germline, CDR1 is SGHTA and CDR2 FQGNSA. Trimming took 2 bases from V and 0 from J; bases not matched to a gene: 3. The CDR3 loop is CASSLRTGGVSYEQYF. The CDR3 nucleotides read TGTGCCAGCAGCTTAAGGACAGGGGGCGTCTCCTACGAGCAGTACTTC.

By frequency in the sample, this clone is medium-sized (0.01 to 0.1%). The chain employs TRBV10-2 and TRBJ2-7; D may be TRBD1 (6 bases). CDR1 is WSHSY and CDR2 is SAAADI in the germline V gene. V was cut by 6 bases and J by 6 bases, with 15 bases left in between. The CDR3 is 13 residues long. CDR3 sequence (DNA): TGCGCCAGCAGCAACCACAGGGCTGGCGAGCAGTACTTC. It yields the protein CASSNHRAGEQYF.

This rearrangement joins TRBV19 to TRBJ2-1, with 10 bases aligning to TRBD1. V was pared by 6 bases and J by 12 bases, with 5 bases of the junction left unmatched. The CDR3 is 12 amino acids. The V gene's germline CDR1 is LNHDA and CDR2 SQIVND (reference sequence). Here the CDR3 reads CASRTGGLGQFF. The DNA of the CDR3 is TGTGCCAGTAGGACAGGGGGCTTAGGGCAGTTCTTC.

This chain links TRBV6-5 with TRBJ1-1, with 8 bases fitting TRBD1. The CDR3 covers 14 residues. J gave up 8 bases and V 2 bases, and 7 bases lay outside the gene matches. CDR1 is MNHEY, CDR2 SVGAGI, per germline. The DNA of the CDR3 is TGTGCCAGCAGTTACCCCGCCGGACAGGGCGAAGCTTTCTTT. It encodes CASSYPAGQGEAFF.

In nucleotides, the CDR3 is TGTGCCAGCAGCACCCGGGGTGCAACTAATGAAAAACTGTTTTTT. Translation gives CASSTRGATNEKLFF. This chain uses TRBV6-6 with TRBJ1-4; D ambiguous. V lost 6 bases and J 0 bases, leaving 11 bases between the germline ends. The CDR3 totals 15 residues. Germline-derived CDR1 and CDR2 are MNHNY and SVGAGI (reference sequence).

This chain joins TRBV27 and TRBJ1-1, with TRBD1 matching 7 bases. The germline gives CDR1 MNHEY, CDR2 SMNVEV (reference sequence). Trimming removed 6 bases from V and 5 bases from J; junction bases left unmatched: 9. The CDR3 runs to 14 residues. DNA of the CDR3: TGTGCCAGCAGGGACGCTACAGGGGTGACTGAAGCTTTCTTT. Residues: CASRDATGVTEAFF.

The chain recombines TRBV21-1 with TRBJ2-4; the D call of TRBD2 is as the table states it, not checked on the DNA. TRBV21-1 corresponds to a pseudogene. The CDR3 covers 18 residues. The CDR3 loop is CASSKGGELAGSKNIQYF. Here the CDR3 DNA reads TGTGCCAGCAGCAAAGGAGGGGAACTAGCGGGCTCCAAAAACATTCAGTACTTC.

This rearrangement joins TRBV12-1 to TRBJ2-6; TRBD2 was called by the table and not checked on the DNA. TRBV12-1 is tagged as a pseudogene. The CDR3 extends over 18 amino acids. The CDR3 loop reads CASTYRLVLSSGANVLTF. DNA of the CDR3: TGTGCCAGCACCTACCGACTAGTTTTATCCTCTGGGGCCAACGTCCTGACTTTC.

This sequence joins TRBV7-2 and TRBJ2-5, with D unresolved. The V gene's germline CDR1 is SGHTA and CDR2 FQGNSA. There are 13 residues in the CDR3. The germline V and J ends were trimmed by 1 base and 5 bases, with 8 bases remaining between them. This CDR3 reads CASSLGVVETQYF. The CDR3 DNA reads TGTGCCAGCAGCTTAGGTGTAGTGGAGACCCAGTACTTC.

The chain links TRBV7-8 to TRBJ1-1, with unresolved D. In germline, CDR1 is SGHVS, CDR2 FQNEAQ. V dropped 5 bases and J dropped 6 bases, with 7 bases sitting between them. This CDR3 is 11 amino acids long. Here the CDR3 DNA reads TGTGCCAGCAGCCGTGGAGCTGAAGCTTTCTTT. Its protein product is CASSRGAEAFF.

This chain uses TRBV7-3 with TRBJ1-1; no clear D. The germline gives CDR1 SGHTA, CDR2 FQGTGA. Trimming shortened V by 1 base and J by 1 base, and 10 bases separated the two germline ends. This CDR3 spans 15 amino acids. The CDR3 nucleotides read TGTGCCAGCAGCTTAATGGTCGGGGAGAACACTGAAGCTTTCTTT. This gives the protein CASSLMVGENTEAFF.